This TCR beta chain derives from a study of CD8 T cells in Susac syndrome. Study-level findings and limits: The study recognized that its TCR sequencing and HLA analysis covered a relatively small number of individuals.

TEMRA cells were FACS-enriched, with CD8+ and CD4+ T cells isolated negatively. This CDR3 is 18 amino acids long. This clonotype came up once. Its specificity is not known. At one of its ends the junction is not consistent with the germline gene, which may arise from a read error. RNA was extracted with the RNeasy kit, and a quantity of 0.5 to 1 ug was reverse transcribed using random hexamers. A multiplex approach, immunoSEQ multiplex PCR, amplified TCR beta CDR3 across 54 Vbeta and 13 Jbeta. One entry per CDR3 protein results from TCRdb running MiXCR on the immunoSEQ multiplex PCR reads. The profile shows approximately 300,000 distinct CDR3 sequences, approximately 85% of them singletons.

The clonotype was recovered from a human donor with multiple sclerosis. The genes are TRBV12-3 or TRBV12-4 and TRBJ1-5; 7 bases line up with TRBD1. Sequencing was performed on CD8+ T cells from PBMCs. The CDR3 sequence: CASSFGGQQGLSNQPQLF. CDR3 nucleotides: TGTGCCAGCAGCTTTGGGGGACAGCAGGGACTAAGCAATCAGCCCCAGCTTTTT.